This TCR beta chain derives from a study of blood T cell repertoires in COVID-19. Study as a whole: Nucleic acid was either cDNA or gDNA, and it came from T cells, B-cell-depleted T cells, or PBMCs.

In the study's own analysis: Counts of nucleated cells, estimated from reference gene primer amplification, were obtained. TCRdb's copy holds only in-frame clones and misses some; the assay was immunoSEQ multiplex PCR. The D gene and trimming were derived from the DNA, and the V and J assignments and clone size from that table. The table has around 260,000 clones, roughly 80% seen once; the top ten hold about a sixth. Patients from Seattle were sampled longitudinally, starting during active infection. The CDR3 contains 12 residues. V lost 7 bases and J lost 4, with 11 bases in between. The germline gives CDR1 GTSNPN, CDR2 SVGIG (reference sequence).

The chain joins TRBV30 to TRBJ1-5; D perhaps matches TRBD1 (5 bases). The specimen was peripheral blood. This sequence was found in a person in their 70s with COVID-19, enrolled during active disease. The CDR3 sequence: CASSGGNQPQHF. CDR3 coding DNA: TGTGCCTCCTCGGGGGGGAATCAGCCCCAGCATTTT.